The sequence of this TCR beta chain was determined in a study of blood T cell repertoires in COVID-19. Background on the study: Samples representing acute and convalescent COVID-19 were sourced from the United States, Italy and Spain. In each case, the material was cDNA or gDNA derived from T cells, B-cell-depleted T cells, or PBMCs.

Germline V lookup: CDR1 KGHDR, CDR2 SFDVKD. V was clipped by 3 bases and J by 4 bases; unmatched bases: 4. CDR3 length: 15 residues. How the authors handled the data: Amplification with reference gene primers provided the estimates of nucleated cell counts. The method was immunoSEQ multiplex PCR; TCRdb's version includes in-frame clones alone and lacks a portion of them. V and J calls and clone size follow that table, whereas D and trimming were derived from the DNA. The data hold over 70,000 clones, with almost 85% observed a single time. Sequences were obtained from peripheral blood. The receptor comes from a man aged 55 to 70 with acute or convalescent COVID-19. This chain uses TRBV24-1 with TRBJ1-2; 10 bases are a match to TRBD1. The CDR3 is CATSDQTGGGYGYTF. In DNA form, the CDR3 reads TGTGCCACCAGTGATCAGACAGGGGGCGGCTATGGCTACACCTTC.